The 8 T cell receptor beta chains given below trace back to one sample, sequenced in a study of OX40 agonist ivuxolimab in advanced cancers. Generated by immunoSEQ multiplex PCR, the TCRdb table keeps only in-frame clones and is missing some. The sample shows 50,000 to 65,000 clones, about nine tenths of them seen only once. Material: CD4+ or CD8+ T cells sorted from blood, obtained in a trial of the OX40 agonist ivuxolimab. These receptors all stem from an adult with an advanced solid tumor such as melanoma, head and neck, liver or kidney cancer.

The V gene is TRBV6-1, the J gene TRBJ1-6; TRBD1 is a possible D gene (6 bases). The ends were cut back, 6 bases at V and 5 bases at J, with 11 bases in the middle. CDR3 size: 14 residues. Germline lookup yields CDR1 MNHNS and CDR2 SASEGT. The CDR3 DNA follows: TGTGCCAGCAGACAGGGTTTGGATAATTCACCCCTCCACTTT. Amino acids: CASRQGLDNSPLHF.

This rearrangement joins TRBV10-3 to TRBJ1-1, with D possibly being TRBD1 (5 bases). Looked up from germline, CDR1 is ENHRY and CDR2 is SYGVKD. V was cut by 4 bases and J by 5 bases, with 11 bases left in between. The CDR3 is 13 amino acids. The CDR3 region is CAISGQGETEAFF. CDR3 DNA sequence: TGTGCCATCAGTGGGCAGGGAGAGACTGAAGCTTTCTTT.

This clone has only one observation. This rearrangement joins TRBV18 to TRBJ1-3; TRBD1 matches at 7 bases. This CDR3 has 15 amino acids. In germline, CDR1 is KGHSH, CDR2 LQKENI. The V and J ends lost 3 bases and 4 bases, in that order; junction bases with no gene match: 6. The CDR3 bases are TGTGCCAGCTCACCCGACAGGGTATCGGGAAACACCATATATTTT. Protein: CASSPDRVSGNTIYF.

In its sample, this clone was seen once. The V call is TRBV7-2, the J call TRBJ2-3; D uncertain. Trimming took 7 bases from V and 2 from J, leaving 25 bases between them. CDR1 and CDR2 (germline): SGHTA, FQGNSA. The CDR3 is 18 residues long. The CDR3 nucleotides read TGTGCCAGCACCATAAACCCCTCCCCCTCAGGAAACACAGATACGCAGTATTTT. Protein: CASTINPSPSGNTDTQYF.

The chain uses TRBV2 and TRBJ1-1; 11 bases are a match to TRBD1. V trimming: 6 bases; J trimming: 4 bases; junction bases outside the gene matches: 10. Per the germline V gene, CDR1 is SNHLY and CDR2 is FYNNEI. CDR3 size: 16 residues. The CDR3, as DNA: TGTGCCAGCAGCGTAGGACAGGGGGCACCGGGCACTGAAGCTTTCTTT. Protein sequence: CASSVGQGAPGTEAFF.

The chain carries TRBV28 and TRBJ1-2; maybe TRBD1 (5 bases). Germline CDR1 reads MDHEN; CDR2 reads SYDVKM. The CDR3 is 14 residues long. Trimming stripped 4 bases from V and 4 bases from J, with 13 bases between. The CDR3 nucleotides are TGTGCCAGCAGTTCACCAGACAGTTTCTATGGCTACACCTTC. Translation gives CASSSPDSFYGYTF.

Remarks on this clone: The junction departs from germline at one end; a sequencing error may be responsible. The rearrangement joins TRBV5-4 to TRBJ2-5; D is unclear. The CDR3 is 11 residues long. CDR1 is SGHNT, CDR2 YYREEE, per germline (reference sequence). The CDR3 region has the DNA TGTGCCAGCAGCTACCAAGGGACCCAGTACTTC. This translates into CASSYQGTQYF.

V usage is TRBV6-5 and J usage is TRBJ2-6; D gene uncertain. Germline V gene sequence: CDR1 MNHEY, CDR2 SVGAGI. V dropped 0 bases and J dropped 1 base, with 7 bases sitting between them. This CDR3 spans 16 amino acids. The CDR3 coding sequence is TGTGCCAGCAGTTACTCGGTGGGTTCTGGGGCCAACGTCCTGACTTTC. Its translation: CASSYSVGSGANVLTF.